These T cell receptor beta chains were read from a single sample in a study of blood T cells in healthy people across ages. TCRdb re-called the 5' RACE reads with MiXCR, one entry per CDR3 protein. The sample has approximately 800,000 distinct CDR3 sequences; more than 35% are singletons. The material sequenced was blood. These receptors were taken from a man aged 80 or over in good health. CDR3s include the opening cysteine and the closing phenylalanine or tryptophan. Fields, in order: V gene, D gene, J gene, clone size, CDR3 protein, CDR3 DNA. A D gene is named only where the DNA matches it firmly. The size entry is marked missing in some rows and otherwise reads once, few, many or a size class.

v_gene: TRBV7-2
d_gene: TRBD2
j_gene: TRBJ2-3
abundance: once
CDR3aa: CASSKTSGSSGTDTQYF
CDR3nt: TGTGCCAGCAGCAAGACTAGCGGGAGTTCGGGCACAGATACGCAGTATTTT

v_gene: TRBV5-6
d_gene: -
j_gene: TRBJ1-2
abundance: few
CDR3aa: CASSLDSRTANYGYTF
CDR3nt: TGTGCCAGCAGCTTGGATAGTCGGACAGCTAACTATGGCTACACCTTC

v_gene: TRBV29-1
d_gene: -
j_gene: TRBJ2-3
abundance: -
CDR3aa: CSGRRPTSTDTQYF
CDR3nt: TGCAGCGGTCGACGGCCGACTAGCACAGATACGCAGTATTTT

v_gene: TRBV9
d_gene: TRBD2
j_gene: TRBJ2-3
abundance: few
CDR3aa: CASNLGTSGNTQYF
CDR3nt: TGTGCCAGCAACCTCGGGACTAGCGGGAATACGCAGTATTTT

v_gene: TRBV18
d_gene: TRBD1
j_gene: TRBJ2-1
abundance: -
CDR3aa: CASSDRGDNEQFF
CDR3nt: TGTGCCAGCTCCGACAGGGGAGACAATGAGCAGTTCTTC

v_gene: TRBV10-2
d_gene: TRBD2
j_gene: TRBJ2-7
abundance: -
CDR3aa: CASSESSGIEQYF
CDR3nt: TGCGCCAGCAGTGAGTCGAGCGGGATCGAGCAGTACTTC

v_gene: TRBV3-1
d_gene: -
j_gene: TRBJ1-3
abundance: -
CDR3aa: CASSQASGSAGNTIYF
CDR3nt: TGTGCCAGCAGCCAAGCTTCCGGGTCTGCTGGAAACACCATATATTTT

v_gene: TRBV6-1
d_gene: -
j_gene: TRBJ2-1
abundance: few
CDR3aa: CASQGLGGVGQFF
CDR3nt: TGTGCCAGCCAGGGGCTGGGCGGCGTGGGGCAGTTCTTC

v_gene: TRBV20-1
d_gene: -
j_gene: TRBJ2-1
abundance: -
CDR3aa: CSARRDNGVFF
CDR3nt: TGCAGTGCTAGGCGGGACAACGGAGTGTTCTTC

v_gene: TRBV4-2
d_gene: -
j_gene: TRBJ2-4
abundance: -
CDR3aa: CASSREIDTKNIQYF
CDR3nt: TGTGCCAGCAGCCGGGAAATCGACACAAAAAACATTCAGTACTTC

v_gene: TRBV20-1
d_gene: TRBD1
j_gene: TRBJ1-5
abundance: -
CDR3aa: CSARDLTGAKQPQHF
CDR3nt: TGCAGTGCTAGAGATCTGACAGGGGCAAAACAGCCCCAGCATTTT

v_gene: TRBV19
d_gene: -
j_gene: TRBJ1-1
abundance: -
CDR3aa: CASSPKVNTEAFF
CDR3nt: TGTGCCAGTAGCCCTAAGGTGAACACTGAAGCTTTCTTT

v_gene: TRBV19
d_gene: -
j_gene: TRBJ1-5
abundance: -
CDR3aa: CASSIDREVQPQHF
CDR3nt: TGTGCCAGTAGTATAGATCGGGAGGTGCAGCCCCAGCATTTT

v_gene: TRBV5-1
d_gene: TRBD2
j_gene: TRBJ2-1
abundance: -
CDR3aa: CASRPSGGSGEQFF
CDR3nt: TGCGCCAGCAGGCCCAGCGGGGGAAGCGGTGAGCAGTTCTTC

v_gene: TRBV20-1
d_gene: -
j_gene: TRBJ2-5
abundance: -
CDR3aa: CSASPDGRRETQYF
CDR3nt: TGCAGTGCTTCCCCGGACGGGCGGCGGGAGACCCAGTACTTC

v_gene: TRBV7-3
d_gene: TRBD2
j_gene: TRBJ2-5
abundance: -
CDR3aa: CASSPGGIETQYF
CDR3nt: TGTGCCAGCAGCCCCGGGGGGATTGAGACCCAGTACTTC

v_gene: TRBV30
d_gene: -
j_gene: TRBJ2-3
abundance: -
CDR3aa: CAWRLGSPDTQYF
CDR3nt: TGTGCCTGGAGGTTAGGCTCCCCAGATACGCAGTATTTT